The clone carrying this T cell receptor beta chain came up once. Sample-barcoded 5' priming and a J-beta primer mix drove a second PCR of roughly 6 to 12 cycles. From the 5' RACE reads, TCRdb called clonotypes with MiXCR, one entry per CDR3 protein. Of 1.5 million to 2 million distinct CDR3 sequences listed, 49% are singletons. This specimen comes from a study of blood T cells in healthy people across ages. From germline, CDR1 is SGHDT and CDR2 YYEEEE. This CDR3 region has 11 residues. All donors came from Russia, were Caucasian and healthy, and spanned ages roughly 6 to 95. Total RNA, at least 6 micrograms per sample, came from PBMCs.

The receptor was derived from a woman in her thirties or forties in good health. The gene calls are TRBV5-6 and TRBJ2-7; D is possibly TRBD1 (5 bases). The DNA matches TRBJ2-5 better at its end, which makes the J call doubtful. Input material: blood. The CDR3 loop reads CASHKGETQYF. The CDR3 DNA is TGTGCCAGCCATAAGGGGGAGACCCAGTACTTC.